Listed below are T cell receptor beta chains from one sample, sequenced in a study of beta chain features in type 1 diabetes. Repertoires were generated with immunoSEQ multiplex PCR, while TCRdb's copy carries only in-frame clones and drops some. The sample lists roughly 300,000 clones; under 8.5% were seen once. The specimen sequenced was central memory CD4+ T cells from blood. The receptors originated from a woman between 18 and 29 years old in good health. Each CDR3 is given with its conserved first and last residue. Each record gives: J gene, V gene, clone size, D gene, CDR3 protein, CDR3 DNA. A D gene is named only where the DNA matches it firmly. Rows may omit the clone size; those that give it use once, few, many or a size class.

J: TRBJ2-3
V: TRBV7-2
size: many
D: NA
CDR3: CASTGSLGTQYF
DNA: TGTGCCTCGACCGGTTCCTTGGGTACGCAGTATTTT

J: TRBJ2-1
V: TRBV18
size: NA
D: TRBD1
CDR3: CASSPPGQGPFHEQFF
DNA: TGTGCCAGCTCACCACCGGGACAGGGGCCATTTCATGAGCAGTTCTTC

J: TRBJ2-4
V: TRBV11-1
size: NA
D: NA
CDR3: CASSGRTGAKNIQYF
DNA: TGTGCCAGCAGCGGCCGTACAGGGGCCAAAAACATTCAGTACTTC

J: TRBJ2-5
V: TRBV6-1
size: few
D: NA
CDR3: CASSGVRQETQYF
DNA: TGTGCCAGCAGTGGCGTCAGGCAGGAGACCCAGTACTTC

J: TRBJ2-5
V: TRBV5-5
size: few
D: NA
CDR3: CASSYGASKETQYF
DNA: TGTGCCAGCAGTTATGGGGCAAGTAAAGAGACCCAGTACTTC

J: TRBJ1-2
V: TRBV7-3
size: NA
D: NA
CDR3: CASSLDAGGGYGYTF
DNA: TGTGCCAGCAGCCTGGATGCAGGTGGGGGCTATGGCTACACCTTC

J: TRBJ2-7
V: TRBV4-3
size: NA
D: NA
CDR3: CASSYGLSSYEQYF
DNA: TGCGCCAGCAGCTATGGCCTAAGCTCCTACGAGCAGTACTTC

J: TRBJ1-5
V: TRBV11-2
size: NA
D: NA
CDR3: CASSLGGQPQHF
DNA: TGTGCCAGCAGCTTAGGGGGCCAGCCCCAGCATTTT

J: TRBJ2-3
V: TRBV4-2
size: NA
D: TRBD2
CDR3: CASSQDPILAGTSATDTQYF
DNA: TGTGCCAGCAGCCAAGATCCGATCCTCGCGGGGACTAGCGCCACAGATACGCAGTATTTT

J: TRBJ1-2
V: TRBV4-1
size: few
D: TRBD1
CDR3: CASSQDMAGGLYGYTF
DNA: TGCGCCAGCAGCCAAGATATGGCAGGGGGCCTCTATGGCTACACCTTC

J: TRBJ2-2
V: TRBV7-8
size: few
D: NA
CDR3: CASSPLFIARTNTGELFF
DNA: TGTGCCAGCAGCCCCCTATTCATCGCTAGAACCAACACCGGGGAGCTGTTTTTT

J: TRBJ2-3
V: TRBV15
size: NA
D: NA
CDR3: CATSVNQGTDTQYF
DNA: TGTGCCACCAGCGTCAACCAGGGCACAGATACGCAGTATTTT

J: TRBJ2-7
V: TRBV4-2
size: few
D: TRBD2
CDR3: CASSQATSGSSYEQYF
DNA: TGTGCCAGCAGCCAAGCGACTAGCGGGAGCTCCTACGAGCAGTACTTC

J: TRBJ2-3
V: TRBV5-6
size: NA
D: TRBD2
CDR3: CASSLSLAGYTDTQYF
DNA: TGTGCCAGCAGCTTGTCGTTAGCGGGTTACACAGATACGCAGTATTTT

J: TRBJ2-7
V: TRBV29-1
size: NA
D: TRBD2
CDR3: CSVMTSGRYEQYF
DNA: TGCAGCGTTATGACTAGCGGGAGATACGAGCAGTACTTC

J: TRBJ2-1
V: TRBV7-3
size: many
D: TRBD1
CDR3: CASSLYGTGNNEQFF
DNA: TGTGCCAGCAGCTTGTATGGGACAGGGAACAATGAGCAGTTCTTC

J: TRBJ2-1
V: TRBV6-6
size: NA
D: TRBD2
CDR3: CASSLPGLVSREQFF
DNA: TGTGCCAGCAGTCTTCCGGGACTAGTATCGCGTGAGCAGTTCTTC

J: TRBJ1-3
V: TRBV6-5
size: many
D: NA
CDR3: CASSYSPDSGNTIYF
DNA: TGTGCCAGCAGTTACTCTCCGGACTCTGGAAACACCATATATTTT

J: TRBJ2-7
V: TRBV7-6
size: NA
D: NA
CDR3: CASSLDHEQYF
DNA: TGTGCCAGCAGCTTAGATCACGAGCAGTACTTC

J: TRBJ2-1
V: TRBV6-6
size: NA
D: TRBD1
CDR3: CATDGAGGNEQFF
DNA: TGTGCCACCGACGGGGCAGGGGGCAATGAGCAGTTCTTC

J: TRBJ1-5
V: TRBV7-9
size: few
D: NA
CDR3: CASSLAGESQPQHF
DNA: TGTGCCAGCAGCTTGGCGGGGGAGAGTCAGCCCCAGCATTTT

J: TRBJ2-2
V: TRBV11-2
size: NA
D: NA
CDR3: CASSHSGNTGELFF
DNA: TGTGCCAGCAGCCATAGCGGAAACACCGGGGAGCTGTTTTTT

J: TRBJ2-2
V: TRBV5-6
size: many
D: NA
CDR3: CASSPVTYGELFF
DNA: TGTGCCAGCTCCCCCGTAACGTACGGGGAGCTGTTTTTT

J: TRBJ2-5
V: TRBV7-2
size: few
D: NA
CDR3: CASSDPGYRRGTQYF
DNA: TGTGCCAGCAGCGATCCCGGGTACCGGAGGGGGACCCAGTACTTC

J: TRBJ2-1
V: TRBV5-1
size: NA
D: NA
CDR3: CASSLLNSGSNEQFF
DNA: TGCGCCAGCAGCCTACTTAATAGTGGGTCCAATGAGCAGTTCTTC

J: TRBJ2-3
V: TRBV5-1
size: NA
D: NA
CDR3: CASSLGTDFRTDTQYF
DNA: TGCGCCAGCAGCTTGGGTACCGACTTCCGCACAGATACGCAGTATTTT

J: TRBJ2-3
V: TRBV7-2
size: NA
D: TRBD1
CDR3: CASSLNRGVDTQYF
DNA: TGTGCCAGCAGCTTAAACAGGGGGGTAGATACGCAGTATTTT

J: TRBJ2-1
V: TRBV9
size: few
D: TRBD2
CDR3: CASSPGAWRELVNEQFF
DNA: TGTGCCAGCAGCCCAGGTGCTTGGCGGGAGCTTGTCAATGAGCAGTTCTTC

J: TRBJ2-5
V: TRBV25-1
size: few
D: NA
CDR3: CASSELGKGEPETQYF
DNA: TGTGCCAGCAGTGAATTGGGAAAGGGGGAGCCAGAGACCCAGTACTTC